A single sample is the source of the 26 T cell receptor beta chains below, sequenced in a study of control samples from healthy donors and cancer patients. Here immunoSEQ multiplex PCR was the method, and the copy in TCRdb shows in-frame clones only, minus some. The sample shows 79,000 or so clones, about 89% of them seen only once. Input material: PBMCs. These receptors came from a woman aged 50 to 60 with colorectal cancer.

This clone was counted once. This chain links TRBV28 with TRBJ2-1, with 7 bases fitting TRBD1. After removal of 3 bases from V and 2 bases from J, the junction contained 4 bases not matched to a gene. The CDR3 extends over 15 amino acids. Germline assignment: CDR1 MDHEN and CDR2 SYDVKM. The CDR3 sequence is CASSFEGAAYNEQFF. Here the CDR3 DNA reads TGTGCCAGCAGTTTTGAGGGGGCGGCCTACAATGAGCAGTTCTTC.

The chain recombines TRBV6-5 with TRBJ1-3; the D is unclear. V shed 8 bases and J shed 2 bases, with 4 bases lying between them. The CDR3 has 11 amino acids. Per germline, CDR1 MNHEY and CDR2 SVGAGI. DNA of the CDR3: TGTGCCAGCCGAACTGGAAACACCATATATTTT. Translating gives CASRTGNTIYF.

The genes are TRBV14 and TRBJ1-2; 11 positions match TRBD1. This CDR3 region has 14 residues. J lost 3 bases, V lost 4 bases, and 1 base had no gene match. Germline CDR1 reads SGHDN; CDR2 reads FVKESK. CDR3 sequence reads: CASSRDRGDYGYTF. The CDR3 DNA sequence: TGTGCCAGCAGCCGGGACAGGGGGGACTATGGCTACACCTTC. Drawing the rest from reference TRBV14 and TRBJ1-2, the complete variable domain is EAGVTQFPSHSVIEKGQTVTLRCDPISGHDNLYWYRRVMGKEIKFLLHFVKESKQDESGMPNNRFLAERTGGTYSTLKVQPAELEDSGVYFCASSRDRGDYGYTFGSGTRLTVV.

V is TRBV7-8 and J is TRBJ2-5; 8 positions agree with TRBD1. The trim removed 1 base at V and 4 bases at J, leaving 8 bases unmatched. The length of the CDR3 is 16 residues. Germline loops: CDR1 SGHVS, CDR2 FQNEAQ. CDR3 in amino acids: CASSLDGQGIGETQYF. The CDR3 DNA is TGTGCCAGCAGCTTAGATGGACAGGGTATAGGAGAGACCCAGTACTTC.

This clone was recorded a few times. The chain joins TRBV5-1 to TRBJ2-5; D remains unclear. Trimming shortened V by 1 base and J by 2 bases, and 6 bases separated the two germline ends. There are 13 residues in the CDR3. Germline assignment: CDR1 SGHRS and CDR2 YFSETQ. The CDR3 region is CASSLPKQETQYF. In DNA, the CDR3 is TGCGCCAGCAGCTTGCCGAAACAAGAGACCCAGTACTTC.

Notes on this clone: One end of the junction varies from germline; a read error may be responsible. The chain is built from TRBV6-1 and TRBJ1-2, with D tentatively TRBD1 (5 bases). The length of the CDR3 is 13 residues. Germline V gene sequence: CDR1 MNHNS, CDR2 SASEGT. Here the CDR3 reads CASIEGRGYGCTF. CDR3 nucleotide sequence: TGTGCCAGCATTGAAGGGAGGGGCTATGGCTGCACCTTC.

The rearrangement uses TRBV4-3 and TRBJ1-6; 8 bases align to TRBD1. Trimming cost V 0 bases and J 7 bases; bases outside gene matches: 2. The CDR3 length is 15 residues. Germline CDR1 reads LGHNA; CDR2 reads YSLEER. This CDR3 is CASSQDSGGNSPLHF. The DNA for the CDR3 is TGCGCCAGCAGCCAAGATTCAGGGGGCAATTCACCCCTCCACTTT.

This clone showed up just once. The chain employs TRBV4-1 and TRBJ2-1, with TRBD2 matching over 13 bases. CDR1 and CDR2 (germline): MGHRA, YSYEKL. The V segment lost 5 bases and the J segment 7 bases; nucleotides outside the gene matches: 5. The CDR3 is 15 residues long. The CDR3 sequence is CASSALAGGRNEQFF. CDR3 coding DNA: TGCGCCAGCAGCGCACTAGCGGGGGGGCGTAATGAGCAGTTCTTC.

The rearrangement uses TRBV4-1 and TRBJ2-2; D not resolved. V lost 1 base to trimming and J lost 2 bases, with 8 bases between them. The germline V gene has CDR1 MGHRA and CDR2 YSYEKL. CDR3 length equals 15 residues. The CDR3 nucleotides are TGCGCCAGCAGCCAAGCACAGCTTAACACCGGGGAGCTGTTTTTT. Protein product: CASSQAQLNTGELFF.

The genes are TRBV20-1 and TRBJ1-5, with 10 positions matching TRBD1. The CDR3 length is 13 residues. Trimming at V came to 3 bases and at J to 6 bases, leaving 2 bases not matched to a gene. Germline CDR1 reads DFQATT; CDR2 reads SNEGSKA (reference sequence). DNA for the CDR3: TGCAGTGCTAGTCGGGACAGGGGTCAGCCCCAGCATTTT. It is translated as CSASRDRGQPQHF.

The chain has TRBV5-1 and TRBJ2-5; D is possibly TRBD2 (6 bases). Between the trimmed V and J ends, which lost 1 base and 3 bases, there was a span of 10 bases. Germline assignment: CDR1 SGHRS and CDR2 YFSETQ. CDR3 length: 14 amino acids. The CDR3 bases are TGCGCCAGCAGCTTGATGGGGGGAGAAGAGACCCAGTACTTC. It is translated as CASSLMGGEETQYF.

This CDR3 reads CASRDDSGNTEAFF. As DNA, the CDR3 is TGTGCCAGCAGGGACGACAGTGGGAACACTGAAGCTTTCTTT. The genes are TRBV5-5 and TRBJ1-1, with D possibly being TRBD1 (5 bases). CDR1 is SGHKS, CDR2 YYEKEE, per germline (reference sequence). The CDR3 contains 14 residues. The V end was cut by 5 bases, the J end by 1 base, with 12 bases between.

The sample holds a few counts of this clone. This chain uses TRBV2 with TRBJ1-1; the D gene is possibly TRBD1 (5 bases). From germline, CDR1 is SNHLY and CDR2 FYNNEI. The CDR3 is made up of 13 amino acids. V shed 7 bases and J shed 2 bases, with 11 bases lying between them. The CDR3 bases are TGTGCCAGCACGAGAGGGGAAAACACTGAAGCTTTCTTT. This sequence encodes CASTRGENTEAFF.

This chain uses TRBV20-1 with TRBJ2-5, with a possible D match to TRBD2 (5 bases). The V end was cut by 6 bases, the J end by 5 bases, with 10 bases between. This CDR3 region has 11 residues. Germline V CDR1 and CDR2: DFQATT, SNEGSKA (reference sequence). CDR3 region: CSAILVETQYF. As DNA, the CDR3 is TGCAGTGCGATACTAGTGGAGACCCAGTACTTC.

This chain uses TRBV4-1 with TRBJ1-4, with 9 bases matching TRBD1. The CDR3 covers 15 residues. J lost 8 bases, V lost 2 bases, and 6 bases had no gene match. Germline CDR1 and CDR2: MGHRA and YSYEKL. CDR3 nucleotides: TGCGCCAGCAGCCAACTCGGGACAGGGACCGAAAAACTGTTTTTT. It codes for CASSQLGTGTEKLFF.

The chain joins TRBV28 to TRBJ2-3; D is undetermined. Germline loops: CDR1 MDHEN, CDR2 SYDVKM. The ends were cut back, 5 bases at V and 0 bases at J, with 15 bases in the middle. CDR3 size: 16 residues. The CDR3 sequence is CASSALYQTSTDTQYF. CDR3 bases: TGTGCCAGCAGTGCCCTCTATCAGACTAGCACAGATACGCAGTATTTT. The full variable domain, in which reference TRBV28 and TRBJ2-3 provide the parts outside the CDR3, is DVKVTQSSRYLVKRTGEKVFLECVQDMDHENMFWYRQDPGLGLRLIYFSYDVKMKEKGDIPEGYSVSREKKERFSLILESASTNQTSMYLCASSALYQTSTDTQYFGPGTRLTVL.

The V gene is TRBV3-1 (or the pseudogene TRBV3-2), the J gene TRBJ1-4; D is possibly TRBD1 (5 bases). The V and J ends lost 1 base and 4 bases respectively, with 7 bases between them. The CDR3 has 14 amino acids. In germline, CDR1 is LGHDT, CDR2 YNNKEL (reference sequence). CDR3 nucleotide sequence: TGTGCCAGCAGCCAAGGGGGGGGTAATGAAAAACTGTTTTTT. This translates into CASSQGGGNEKLFF.

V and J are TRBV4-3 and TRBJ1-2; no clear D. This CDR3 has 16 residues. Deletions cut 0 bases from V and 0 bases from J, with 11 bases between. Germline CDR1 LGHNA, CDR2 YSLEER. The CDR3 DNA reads TGCGCCAGCAGCCAAGATCTGGCCCGAGCTAACTATGGCTACACCTTC. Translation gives CASSQDLARANYGYTF.

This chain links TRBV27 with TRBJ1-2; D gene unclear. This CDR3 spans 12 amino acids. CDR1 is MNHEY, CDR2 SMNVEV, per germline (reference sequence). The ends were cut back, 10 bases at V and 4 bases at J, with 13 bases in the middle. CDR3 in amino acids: CATYSFPYGYTF. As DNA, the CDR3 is TGTGCCACCTACTCATTTCCCTATGGCTACACCTTC.

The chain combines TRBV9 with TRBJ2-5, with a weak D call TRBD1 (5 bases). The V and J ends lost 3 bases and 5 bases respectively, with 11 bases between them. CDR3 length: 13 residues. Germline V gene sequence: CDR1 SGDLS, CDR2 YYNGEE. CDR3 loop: CASSEGIGETQYF. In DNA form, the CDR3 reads TGTGCCAGCAGCGAGGGGATTGGGGAGACCCAGTACTTC. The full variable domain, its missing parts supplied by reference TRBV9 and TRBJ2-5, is DSGVTQTPKHLITATGQRVTLRCSPRSGDLSVYWYQQSLDQGLQFLIQYYNGEERAKGNILERFSAQQFPDLHSELNLSSLELGDSALYFCASSEGIGETQYFGPGTRLLVL.

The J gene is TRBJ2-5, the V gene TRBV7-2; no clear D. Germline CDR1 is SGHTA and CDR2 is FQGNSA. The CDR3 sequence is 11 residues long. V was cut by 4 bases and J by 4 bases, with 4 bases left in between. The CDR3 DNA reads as TGTGCCAGCAGCTCCTCAGAGACCCAGTACTTC. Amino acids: CASSSSETQYF.

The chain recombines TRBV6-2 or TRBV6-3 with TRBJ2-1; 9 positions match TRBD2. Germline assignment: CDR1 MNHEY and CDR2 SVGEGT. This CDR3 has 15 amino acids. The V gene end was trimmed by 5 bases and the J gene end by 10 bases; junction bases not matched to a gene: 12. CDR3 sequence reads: CASSLHGSGGEEQFF. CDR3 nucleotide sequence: TGTGCCAGCAGTCTCCACGGTAGCGGGGGCGAGGAGCAGTTCTTC.

The CDR3 DNA reads as TGTGCCAGCAGACGGAGTTGGAATGAGCAGTTCTTC. Translating it yields CASRRSWNEQFF. The chain combines TRBV28 with TRBJ2-1; D uncertain. The CDR3 sequence is 12 residues long. CDR1 is MDHEN and CDR2 is SYDVKM in the germline V gene. Between the trimmed V and J ends, which lost 6 bases and 7 bases, there was a span of 10 bases.

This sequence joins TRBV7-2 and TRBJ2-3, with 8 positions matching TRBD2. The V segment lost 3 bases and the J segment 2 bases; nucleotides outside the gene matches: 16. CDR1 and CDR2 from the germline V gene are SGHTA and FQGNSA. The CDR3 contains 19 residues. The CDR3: CASSFRRGLAGGPTDTQYF. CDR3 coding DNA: TGTGCCAGCAGCTTTAGAAGGGGACTCGCGGGGGGCCCCACAGATACGCAGTATTTT.

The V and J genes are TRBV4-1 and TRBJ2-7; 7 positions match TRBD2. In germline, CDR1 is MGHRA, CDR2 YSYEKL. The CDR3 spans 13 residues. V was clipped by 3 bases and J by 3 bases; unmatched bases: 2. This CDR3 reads CASSQGGVYEQYV. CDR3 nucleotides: TGCGCCAGCAGCCAGGGGGGGGTCTACGAGCAGTACGTC.

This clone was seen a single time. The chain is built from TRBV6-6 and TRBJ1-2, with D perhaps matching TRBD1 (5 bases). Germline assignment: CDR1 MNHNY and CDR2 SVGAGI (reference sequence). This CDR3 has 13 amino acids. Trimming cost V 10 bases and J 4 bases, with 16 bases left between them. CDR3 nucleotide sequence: TGTGCCACCACCGACAGAATCGCCTATGGCTACACCTTC. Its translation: CATTDRIAYGYTF.